This T cell receptor (beta chain) was identified during a study of beta chain features in type 1 diabetes. TCRB transcripts that were expressed got sequenced, as all of the isolated RNA had been reverse transcribed. The data were produced by immunoSEQ multiplex PCR, yet TCRdb's version contains in-frame clones alone and is incomplete. The table records around 450,000 clones, approximately 10% of them present only once. V was pared by 4 bases and J by 4 bases, with 11 bases between. Germline V gene sequence: CDR1 SGDLS, CDR2 YYNGEE. The CDR3 contains 14 residues. This TCR was recovered from a woman between 18 and 30 years old in good health. Material for sequencing was naive CD4+ T cells from blood. V usage is TRBV9 and J usage is TRBJ2-2; no firm D call. CDR3 bases: TGTGCCAGCAGCTCACGCGCAGGCACCGGGGAGCTGTTTTTT. This encodes CASSSRAGTGELFF.